A single sample is the source of the 24 T cell receptor beta chains below, sequenced in a study of T cell repertoires in cytomegalovirus infection. Antigen specificity for these receptors is unknown. Via MiXCR, TCRdb re-called the reads, giving one row per CDR3 protein. The sample carries hundreds of thousands of distinct CDR3 sequences, roughly 36% recorded once. Sequencing was performed on cultured PBMCs, taken from culture after CMV antigen stimulation. Receptor source: a human donor in good health (CMV status not recorded). Some clones in this sample may be carry-over from other donors' samples.

This clonotype has ten or more counts. This chain links TRBV7-2 with TRBJ2-3; 10 bases are shared with TRBD1. Germline trimming cut 3 bases from V and 5 bases from J; bases unmatched to any gene: 5. The CDR3 totals 15 residues. CDR1 and CDR2 (germline): SGHTA, FQGNSA. The CDR3 bases are TGTGCCAGCAGCTTGACAGGGGGCAGGGGAGATACGCAGTATTTT. Translation: CASSLTGGRGDTQYF.

This clonotype turned up a few times. The chain joins TRBV27 to TRBJ1-6; a weak D match, TRBD1 (5 bases). This CDR3 is 15 amino acids long. The germline V and J ends were trimmed by 2 bases and 8 bases, with 13 bases remaining between them. Per germline, CDR1 MNHEY and CDR2 SMNVEV (reference sequence). Here the CDR3 reads CASSLKIGEYSPLHF. The DNA for the CDR3 is TGTGCCAGCAGTTTAAAGATAGGGGAGTATTCACCCCTCCACTTT.

The chain recombines TRBV27 with TRBJ2-1; D might be TRBD2 (6 bases). This CDR3 region has 11 residues. Germline assignment: CDR1 MNHEY and CDR2 SMNVEV (reference sequence). Trimming pared 5 bases from V and 9 bases from J, leaving 8 bases between. CDR3 amino acids: CASSPGAEQFF. CDR3 DNA: TGTGCCAGCAGTCCGGGAGCTGAGCAGTTCTTC.

V gene TRBV7-4 combines with J gene TRBJ2-7; D might be TRBD1 or TRBD2, each matching 5 bases. Trimming took off 3 bases at V and 9 bases at J, with 12 bases between the two ends. Per germline, CDR1 SGHVT and CDR2 SQSDAQ. The CDR3 sequence is 12 residues long. The CDR3 sequence: CASSFDPGPQYF. The DNA for the CDR3 is TGTGCCAGCAGCTTCGATCCGGGACCGCAGTACTTC.

The V and J genes are TRBV12-3 or TRBV12-4 and TRBJ1-1, with D perhaps TRBD1 (5 bases). Trimming shortened V by 7 bases and J by 5 bases, and 11 bases separated the two germline ends. The CDR3 runs 12 residues. The CDR3 protein is CASTQGGTEAFF. In DNA form, the CDR3 reads TGTGCCAGCACTCAGGGTGGGACTGAAGCTTTCTTT.

This chain connects TRBV7-2 to TRBJ2-2, with TRBD1 identical over 9 bases. The V gene's germline CDR1 is SGHTA and CDR2 FQGNSA. The J segment lost 6 bases and the V segment lost 6 bases, leaving 5 bases of the junction unmatched. The CDR3 covers 14 residues. The CDR3: CASRLDRGAGELFF. The CDR3, as DNA: TGTGCCAGCAGACTAGACAGGGGGGCCGGGGAGCTGTTTTTT.

J is TRBJ1-2 and V is TRBV7-2, with TRBD1 as a possible D gene (5 bases). Germline V gene sequence: CDR1 SGHTA, CDR2 FQGNSA. This CDR3 is 16 amino acids long. The V and J ends lost 5 bases and 1 base respectively, with 17 bases between them. The DNA of the CDR3 is TGTGCCAGCAGCCCGCGGCCGACAGCCTTTAACTATGGCTACACCTTC. Its translation is CASSPRPTAFNYGYTF.

J is TRBJ2-2 and V is TRBV29-1, with TRBD2 matching 8 bases. The V and J ends lost 7 bases and 3 bases, in that order; junction bases with no gene match: 4. The germline CDR1 and CDR2 sequences are SQVTM and ANQGSEA. The CDR3 is 13 amino acids. The CDR3 bases are TGCAGCGCGGGACTAGTAGACACCGGGGAGCTGTTTTTT. Translation gives CSAGLVDTGELFF.

The CDR3 nucleotides read TGTGCCAGTAGTACACCCGGGACTAGCGGGGGGCGCGTCACAGATACGCAGTATTTT. It codes for CASSTPGTSGGRVTDTQYF. V usage is TRBV19 and J usage is TRBJ2-3, with 15 bases matching TRBD2. The ends lost 4 bases at V and 2 bases at J; junction bases unmatched: 10. Germline lookup yields CDR1 LNHDA and CDR2 SQIVND (reference sequence). The CDR3 is made up of 19 amino acids.

The rearrangement joins TRBV6-2 or TRBV6-3 to TRBJ2-1, with a possible D match to TRBD2 (6 bases). This CDR3 spans 13 amino acids. Per the germline V gene, CDR1 is MNHEY and CDR2 is SVGEGT. Trimming took off 7 bases at V and 7 bases at J, with 14 bases between the two ends. For the CDR3, the DNA is TGTGCCAGCACCGAGACTAGGAGGAATGAGCAGTTCTTC. Translation: CASTETRRNEQFF.

The chain has TRBV14 and TRBJ2-3, with D possibly matching TRBD1 (7 bases). The CDR3 has 18 residues. Trimming shortened V by 3 bases and J by 6 bases, and 25 bases separated the two germline ends. Germline-derived CDR1 and CDR2 are SGHDN and FVKESK. DNA of the CDR3: TGTGCCAGCAGCCAGGACAGGCTCTCGGGGGAGTGGCTGGATACGCAGTATTTT. Its translation is CASSQDRLSGEWLDTQYF.

This clonotype was seen only a few times. J is TRBJ2-1 and V is TRBV11-2; 7 bases are a match to TRBD2. Germline trimming cut 3 bases from V and 3 bases from J; bases unmatched to any gene: 5. Germline CDR1 SGHAT, CDR2 FQNNGV. CDR3 length: 15 amino acids. The CDR3 nucleotides read TGTGCCAGCAGCTTTCCTAGCGGCGTCTACAATGAGCAGTTCTTC. Amino acids: CASSFPSGVYNEQFF. Complete variable domain (other parts from reference TRBV11-2 and TRBJ2-1): EAGVAQSPRYKIIEKRQSVAFWCNPISGHATLYWYQQILGQGPKLLIQFQNNGVVDDSQLPKDRFSAERLKGVDSTLKIQPAKLEDSAVYLCASSFPSGVYNEQFFGPGTRLTVL.

This clonotype has at least ten counts. V is TRBV7-9 and J is TRBJ2-3, with D maybe TRBD1 (6 bases). Trimming shortened V by 4 bases and J by 2 bases, and 10 bases separated the two germline ends. Germline V gene sequence: CDR1 SEHNR, CDR2 FQNEAQ (reference sequence). This CDR3 has 14 amino acids. CDR3 DNA: TGTGCCAGCAGCTCCCGGACAGTCACAGATACGCAGTATTTT. Its translation is CASSSRTVTDTQYF.

This rearrangement joins TRBV20-1 to TRBJ2-3, with D possibly being TRBD2 (6 bases). Trimming took 5 bases from V and 1 from J, leaving 16 bases between them. The CDR3 totals 15 residues. The germline gives CDR1 DFQATT, CDR2 SNEGSKA (reference sequence). The CDR3: CSAPASQRGTDTQYF. The CDR3 region has the DNA TGCAGTGCTCCTGCGAGCCAGCGGGGCACAGATACGCAGTATTTT.

This clonotype was observed a handful of times. This chain uses TRBV7-9 with TRBJ2-7, with a possible D match to TRBD1 (6 bases). Germline CDR1 reads SEHNR; CDR2 reads FQNEAQ (reference sequence). Trimming took off 0 bases at V and 2 bases at J, with 20 bases between the two ends. This CDR3 contains 18 residues. The CDR3 nucleotides read TGTGCCAGCAGCTTAGCGGCGCCAGAAACCGGGACAACCTACGAGCAGTACTTC. Translation: CASSLAAPETGTTYEQYF.

This sequence joins TRBV6-5 and TRBJ2-1; TRBD2 matches 10 bases. V trimming: 2 bases; J trimming: 0 bases; junction bases outside the gene matches: 7. The CDR3 sequence is 18 residues long. In germline, CDR1 is MNHEY, CDR2 SVGAGI. The CDR3 protein is CASSYLGTSESSYNEQFF. CDR3 coding DNA: TGTGCCAGCAGTTACCTTGGGACTAGCGAAAGCTCCTACAATGAGCAGTTCTTC.

The chain employs TRBV6-1 and TRBJ2-1; 8 bases fit TRBD2. CDR1 is MNHNS and CDR2 is SASEGT in the germline V gene. Germline trimming cut 7 bases from V and 8 bases from J; bases unmatched to any gene: 16. The length of the CDR3 is 16 residues. The CDR3, as DNA: TGTGCCAGCACTGGACGCCGGGGGGGGGGCCGATATGAGCAGTTCTTC. As protein: CASTGRRGGGRYEQFF.

The chain is built from TRBV7-2 and TRBJ2-3; D is uncertain. The CDR3 spans 14 residues. Deletions cut 5 bases from V and 7 bases from J, with 16 bases between. Germline CDR1 and CDR2: SGHTA and FQGNSA. CDR3 protein: CASSPAGFGNTQYF. CDR3 in DNA: TGTGCCAGCAGCCCCGCAGGTTTTGGAAATACGCAGTATTTT.

In this sample, this clonotype turned up a few times. The chain combines TRBV4-1 with TRBJ2-2, with no clear D. This CDR3 has 14 amino acids. Germline CDR1 and CDR2: MGHRA and YSYEKL. Trimming removed 1 base at V and 6 bases at J, with 9 bases between. The CDR3, as DNA: TGCGCCAGCAGCCAAGTCCAGGCGGCCGGGGAGCTGTTTTTT. It translates to CASSQVQAAGELFF.

The chain uses TRBV10-3 and TRBJ1-6; 10 nucleotides agree with TRBD1. The CDR3 consists of 19 residues. J lost 0 bases, V lost 6 bases, and 11 bases had no gene match. Germline CDR1 ENHRY, CDR2 SYGVKD. CDR3 bases: TGTGCCATCAGGCCCGGGACAGGGGAAGTTAACTCCTATAATTCACCCCTCCACTTT. It is translated as CAIRPGTGEVNSYNSPLHF.

This clonotype occurred a few times. The DNA of the CDR3 is TGTGCCAGCAGCCAACCCCCCGGCTACCCTGGGGGAGATACGCAGTATTTT. Protein: CASSQPPGYPGGDTQYF. The J gene is TRBJ2-3, the V gene TRBV4-2; D assignment may be TRBD1 or TRBD2 (5 bases each). V lost 2 bases and J lost 5, with 20 bases in between. The CDR3 runs 17 residues. Germline values: CDR1 LGHNA, CDR2 YNFKEQ.

The chain couples TRBV27 to TRBJ2-5; D gene ambiguous. Germline loops: CDR1 MNHEY, CDR2 SMNVEV (reference sequence). With 2 bases removed from V and 4 bases from J, the gap between germline ends came to 14 bases. The CDR3 has 15 amino acids. In DNA form, the CDR3 reads TGTGCCAGCAGTTTAAGACGGGCTTCAGGAGAGACCCAGTACTTC. Protein: CASSLRRASGETQYF.

The J gene is TRBJ1-6, the V gene TRBV6-1; D is ambiguous. The CDR3 has 13 residues. Trimming removed 8 bases from V and 0 bases from J, with 5 bases in between. Germline lookup yields CDR1 MNHNS and CDR2 SASEGT. This chain's CDR3 is CASQPSYNSPLHF. The CDR3 region has the DNA TGTGCCAGCCAGCCCTCCTATAATTCACCCCTCCACTTT.

In its sample, this clonotype was seen a few times. V is TRBV4-1 and J is TRBJ1-1; no reliable D call. V dropped 0 bases and J dropped 2 bases, with 13 bases sitting between them. Germline V gives CDR1 MGHRA, CDR2 YSYEKL. This CDR3 has 16 residues. CDR3: CASSQDGSLENTEAFF. CDR3 DNA sequence: TGCGCCAGCAGCCAAGATGGGTCGTTGGAAAACACTGAAGCTTTCTTT.